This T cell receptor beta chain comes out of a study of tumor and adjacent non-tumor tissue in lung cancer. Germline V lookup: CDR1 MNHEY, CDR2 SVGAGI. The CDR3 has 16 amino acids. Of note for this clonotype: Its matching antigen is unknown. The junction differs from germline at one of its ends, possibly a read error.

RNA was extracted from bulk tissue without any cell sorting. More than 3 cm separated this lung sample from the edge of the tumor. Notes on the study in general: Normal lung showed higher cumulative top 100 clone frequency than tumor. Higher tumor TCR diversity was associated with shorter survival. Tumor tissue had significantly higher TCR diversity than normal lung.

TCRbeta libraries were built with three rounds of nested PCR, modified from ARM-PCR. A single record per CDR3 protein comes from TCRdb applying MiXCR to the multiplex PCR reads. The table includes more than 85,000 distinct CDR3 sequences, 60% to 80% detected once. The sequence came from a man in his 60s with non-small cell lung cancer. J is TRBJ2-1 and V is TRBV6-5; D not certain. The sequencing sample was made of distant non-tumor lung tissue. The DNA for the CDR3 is TGTGCCAGCAGTAATTCGGGCGGCCTAACTTACATTGAGCAGTTCTTC. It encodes CASSNSGGLTYIEQFF.